One and the same sample provided the 5 T cell receptor beta chains below, sequenced in a study of blood T cell repertoires in COVID-19. Produced via immunoSEQ multiplex PCR; TCRdb's table is partial and in-frame only. Among roughly 41,000 clones listed, almost 90% were seen once. The sample comprised peripheral blood. These receptors were obtained from a man aged 60 to 69 with active or convalescent COVID-19.

The chain couples TRBV15 to TRBJ2-3; 10 nucleotides match TRBD1. The germline V gene encodes CDR1 LNHNV and CDR2 YYDKDF (reference sequence). The V segment lost 2 bases and the J segment 4 bases; nucleotides outside the gene matches: 3. This CDR3 has 15 residues. The CDR3 DNA follows: TGTGCCACCAGCAGACGGGGACAGGGGTCAGATACGCAGTATTTT. Translating gives CATSRRGQGSDTQYF.

This clone was counted once. V gene TRBV4-2 combines with J gene TRBJ2-5; 8 bases agree with TRBD2. The CDR3 consists of 15 residues. CDR1 and CDR2 (germline): LGHNA, YNFKEQ. J gave up 4 bases and V 5 bases, and 9 bases lay outside the gene matches. The CDR3 here is CASSAIAGRAETQYF. CDR3 coding DNA: TGTGCCAGCAGCGCTATAGCGGGACGCGCAGAGACCCAGTACTTC.

This chain links TRBV5-5 with TRBJ2-7, with TRBD1 identical over 7 bases. This CDR3 region has 14 residues. V trimming: 2 bases; J trimming: 2 bases; junction bases outside the gene matches: 4. From germline, CDR1 is SGHKS and CDR2 YYEKEE (reference sequence). The CDR3 DNA follows: TGTGCCAGCAGCTTAATAGGGGGCGCCTACGAGCAGTACTTC. Amino acids: CASSLIGGAYEQYF.

The chain employs TRBV5-4 and TRBJ2-2; 7 positions match TRBD2. V lost 4 bases, J lost 6 bases, and 9 bases stayed unmatched. CDR3 length: 15 amino acids. Germline CDR1 is SGHNT and CDR2 is YYREEE (reference sequence). The CDR3 nucleotides are TGTGCCAGCAGCCCGGTGGGGACTACCCCCGGGGAGCTGTTTTTT. It encodes CASSPVGTTPGELFF.

The V and J genes are TRBV2 and TRBJ1-1; D is ambiguous. There are 14 residues in the CDR3. Germline V lookup: CDR1 SNHLY, CDR2 FYNNEI. V lost 1 base to trimming and J lost 1 base, with 7 bases between them. The CDR3 nucleotides read TGTGCCAGCAGTGAAGTCTCCAGGAACACTGAAGCTTTCTTT. It encodes CASSEVSRNTEAFF.